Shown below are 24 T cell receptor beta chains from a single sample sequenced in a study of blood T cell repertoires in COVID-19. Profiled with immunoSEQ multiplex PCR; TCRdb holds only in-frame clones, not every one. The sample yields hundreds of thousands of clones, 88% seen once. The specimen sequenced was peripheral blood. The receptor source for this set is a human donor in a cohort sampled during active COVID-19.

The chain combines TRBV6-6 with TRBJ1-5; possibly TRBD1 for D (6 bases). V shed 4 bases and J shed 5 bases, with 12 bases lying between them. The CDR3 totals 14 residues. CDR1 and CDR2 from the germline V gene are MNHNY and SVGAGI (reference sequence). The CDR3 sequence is CASSSTGYYQPQHF. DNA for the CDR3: TGTGCCAGCAGTTCGACAGGATACTATCAGCCCCAGCATTTT.

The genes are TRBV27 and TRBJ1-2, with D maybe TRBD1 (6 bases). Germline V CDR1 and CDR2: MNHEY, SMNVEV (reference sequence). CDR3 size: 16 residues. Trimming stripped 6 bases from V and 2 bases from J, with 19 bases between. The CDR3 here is CASSLTLDRRNYGYTF. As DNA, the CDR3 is TGTGCCAGCAGCCTCACCCTCGACAGGCGGAACTATGGCTACACCTTC.

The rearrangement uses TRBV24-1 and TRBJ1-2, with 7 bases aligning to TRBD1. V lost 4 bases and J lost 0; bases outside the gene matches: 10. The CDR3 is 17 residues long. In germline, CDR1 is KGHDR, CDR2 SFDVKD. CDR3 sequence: CATSELGQAWTNYGYTF. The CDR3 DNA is TGTGCCACCAGTGAGCTTGGACAGGCATGGACTAACTATGGCTACACCTTC.

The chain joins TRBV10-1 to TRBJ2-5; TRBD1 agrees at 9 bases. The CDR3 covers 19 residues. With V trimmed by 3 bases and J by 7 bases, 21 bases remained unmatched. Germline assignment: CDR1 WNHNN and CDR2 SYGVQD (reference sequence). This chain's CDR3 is CASSDLWGRSNRGRGTQYF. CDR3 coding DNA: TGCGCCAGCAGTGACTTGTGGGGCCGTTCAAACAGGGGGCGGGGGACCCAGTACTTC.

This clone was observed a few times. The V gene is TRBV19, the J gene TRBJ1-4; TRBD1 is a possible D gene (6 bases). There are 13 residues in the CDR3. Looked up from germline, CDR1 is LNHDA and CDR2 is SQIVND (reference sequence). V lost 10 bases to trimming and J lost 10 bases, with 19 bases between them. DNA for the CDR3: TGTGCCACCTCCGGGACACGGCAGGGAAAACTGTTTTTT. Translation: CATSGTRQGKLFF.

The CDR3: CATSIGPGGSEAFF. CDR3 in DNA: TGTGCCACCAGTATCGGCCCAGGGGGCTCTGAAGCTTTCTTT. V usage is TRBV24-1 and J usage is TRBJ1-1, with TRBD1 matching over 8 bases. With V trimmed by 6 bases and J by 6 bases, 8 bases remained unmatched. This CDR3 has 14 amino acids. The germline gives CDR1 KGHDR, CDR2 SFDVKD.

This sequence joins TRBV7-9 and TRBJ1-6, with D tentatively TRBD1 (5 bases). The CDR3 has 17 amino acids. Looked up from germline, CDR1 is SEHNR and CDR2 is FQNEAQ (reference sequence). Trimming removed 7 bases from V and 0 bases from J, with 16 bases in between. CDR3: CASTPGGGVSYNSPLHF. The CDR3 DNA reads TGTGCCAGCACCCCCGGCGGGGGAGTCTCCTATAATTCACCCCTCCACTTT.

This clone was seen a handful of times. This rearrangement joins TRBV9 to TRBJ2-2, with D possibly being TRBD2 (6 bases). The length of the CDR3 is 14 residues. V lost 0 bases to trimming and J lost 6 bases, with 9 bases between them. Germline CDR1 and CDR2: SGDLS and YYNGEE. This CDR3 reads CASSVARGAGELFF. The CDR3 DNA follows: TGTGCCAGCAGCGTAGCTCGCGGGGCCGGGGAGCTGTTTTTT.

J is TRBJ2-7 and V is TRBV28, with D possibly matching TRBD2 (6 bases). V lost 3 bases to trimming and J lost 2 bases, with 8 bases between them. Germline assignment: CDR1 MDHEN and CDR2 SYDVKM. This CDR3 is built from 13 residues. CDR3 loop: CASSFLATYEQYF. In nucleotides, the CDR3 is TGTGCCAGCAGTTTCCTAGCGACCTACGAGCAGTACTTC.

The CDR3 region has the DNA TGCGCCAGCAGCTTGTCCAGGAACACTGAAGCTTTCTTT. Residues: CASSLSRNTEAFF. This chain uses TRBV5-1 with TRBJ1-1; D is uncertain. V lost 1 base, J lost 1 base, and 5 bases lay in between. Germline V gives CDR1 SGHRS, CDR2 YFSETQ. This CDR3 is built from 13 residues.

CDR3 sequence: CASSQDLLGAKNIQYF. CDR3 bases: TGTGCCAGCAGCCAAGATCTGCTCGGGGCCAAAAACATTCAGTACTTC. The chain joins TRBV4-2 to TRBJ2-4; D remains unclear. Between the trimmed V and J ends, which lost 0 bases and 1 base, there was a span of 10 bases. The germline V gene has CDR1 LGHNA and CDR2 YNFKEQ. The CDR3 length is 16 residues.

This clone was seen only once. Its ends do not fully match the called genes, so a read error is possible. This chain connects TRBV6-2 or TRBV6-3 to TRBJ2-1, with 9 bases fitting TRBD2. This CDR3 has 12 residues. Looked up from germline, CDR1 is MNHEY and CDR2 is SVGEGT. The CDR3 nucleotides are TGTGCCAGCAGTTTAGCGGGACTAGCTTCTCTCTTC. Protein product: CASSLAGLASLF.

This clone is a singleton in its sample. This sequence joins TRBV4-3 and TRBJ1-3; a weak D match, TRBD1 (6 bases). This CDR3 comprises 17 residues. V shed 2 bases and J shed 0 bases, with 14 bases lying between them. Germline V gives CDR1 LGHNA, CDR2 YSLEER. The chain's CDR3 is CASSQKVGGSSGNTIYF. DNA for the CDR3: TGCGCCAGCAGCCAAAAAGTAGGGGGAAGCTCTGGAAACACCATATATTTT.

The CDR3 sequence is CASSVRQGSNTGELFF. The CDR3 region has the DNA TGTGCCAGCAGCGTCCGACAGGGATCGAACACCGGGGAGCTGTTTTTT. The genes are TRBV7-9 and TRBJ2-2, with 7 bases matching TRBD1. CDR3 length equals 16 residues. CDR1 SEHNR and CDR2 FQNEAQ come from the germline V gene (reference sequence). The V gene end was trimmed by 5 bases and the J gene end by 0 bases; junction bases not matched to a gene: 6.

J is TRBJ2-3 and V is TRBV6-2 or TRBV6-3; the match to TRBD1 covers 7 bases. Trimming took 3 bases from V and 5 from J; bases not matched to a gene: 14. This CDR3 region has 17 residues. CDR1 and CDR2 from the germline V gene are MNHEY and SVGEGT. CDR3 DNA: TGTGCCAGCAGTTATCCGACAGGGTCAGGCTTGGAAGATACGCAGTATTTT. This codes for CASSYPTGSGLEDTQYF.

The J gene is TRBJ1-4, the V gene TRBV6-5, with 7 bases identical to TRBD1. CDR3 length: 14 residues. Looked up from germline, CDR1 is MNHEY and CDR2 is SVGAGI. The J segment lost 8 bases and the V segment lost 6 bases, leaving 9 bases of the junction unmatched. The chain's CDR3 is CASSPGGLGEKLFF. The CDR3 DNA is TGTGCCAGCAGCCCAGGGGGTTTAGGGGAAAAACTGTTTTTT.

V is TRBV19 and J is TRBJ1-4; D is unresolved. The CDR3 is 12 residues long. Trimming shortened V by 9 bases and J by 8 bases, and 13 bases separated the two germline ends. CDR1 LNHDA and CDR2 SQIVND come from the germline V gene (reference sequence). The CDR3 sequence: CASRSGGEKLFF. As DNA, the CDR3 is TGTGCCAGCCGGTCGGGTGGAGAAAAACTGTTTTTT.

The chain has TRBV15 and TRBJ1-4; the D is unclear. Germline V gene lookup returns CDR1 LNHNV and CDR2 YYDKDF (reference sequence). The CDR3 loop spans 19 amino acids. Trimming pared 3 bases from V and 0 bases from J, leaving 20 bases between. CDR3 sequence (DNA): TGTGCCACCAGCAGTGGCCGAGGAACCTGGCTCACAACTAATGAAAAACTGTTTTTT. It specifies CATSSGRGTWLTTNEKLFF.

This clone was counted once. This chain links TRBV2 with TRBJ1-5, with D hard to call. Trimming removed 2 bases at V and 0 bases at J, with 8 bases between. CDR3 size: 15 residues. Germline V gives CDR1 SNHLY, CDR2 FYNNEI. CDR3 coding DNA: TGTGCCAGCAGTGAACAGGCAGATAGCAATCAGCCCCAGCATTTT. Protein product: CASSEQADSNQPQHF.

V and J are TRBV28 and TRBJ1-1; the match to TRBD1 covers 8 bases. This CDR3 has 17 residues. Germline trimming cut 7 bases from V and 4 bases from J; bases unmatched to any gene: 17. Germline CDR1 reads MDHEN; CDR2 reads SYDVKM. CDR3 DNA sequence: TGTGCCAGCACTCCACCCGGGACAGGACGCTTCGGCACTGAAGCTTTCTTT. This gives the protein CASTPPGTGRFGTEAFF.

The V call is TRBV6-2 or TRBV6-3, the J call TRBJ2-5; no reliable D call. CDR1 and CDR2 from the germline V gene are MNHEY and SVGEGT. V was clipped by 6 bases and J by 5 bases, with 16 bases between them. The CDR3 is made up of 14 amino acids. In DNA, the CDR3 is TGTGCCAGCAGCTTATCGGCCCAGAGGGAGACCCAGTACTTC. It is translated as CASSLSAQRETQYF.

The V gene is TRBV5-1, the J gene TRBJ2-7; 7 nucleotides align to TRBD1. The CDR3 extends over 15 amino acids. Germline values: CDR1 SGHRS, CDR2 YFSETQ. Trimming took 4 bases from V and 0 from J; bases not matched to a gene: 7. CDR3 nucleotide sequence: TGCGCCAGCAGCGCCGGACAGGTCTACTCCTACGAGCAGTACTTC. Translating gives CASSAGQVYSYEQYF. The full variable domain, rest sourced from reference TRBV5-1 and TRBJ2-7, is KAGVTQTPRYLIKTRGQQVTLSCSPISGHRSVSWYQQTPGQGLQFLFEYFSETQRNKGNFPGRFSGRQFSNSRSEMNVSTLELGDSALYLCASSAGQVYSYEQYFGPGTRLTVT.

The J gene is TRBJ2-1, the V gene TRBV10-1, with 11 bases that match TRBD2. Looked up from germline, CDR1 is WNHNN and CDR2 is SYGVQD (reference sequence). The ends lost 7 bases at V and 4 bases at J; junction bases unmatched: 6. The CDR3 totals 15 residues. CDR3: CASMGSGGEYNEQFF. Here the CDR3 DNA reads TGCGCCAGCATGGGTAGCGGGGGGGAATACAATGAGCAGTTCTTC.

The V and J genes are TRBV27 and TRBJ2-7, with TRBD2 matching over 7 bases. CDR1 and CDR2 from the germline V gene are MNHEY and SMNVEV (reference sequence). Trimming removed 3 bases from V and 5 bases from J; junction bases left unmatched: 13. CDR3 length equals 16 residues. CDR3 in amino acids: CASSLRWGQSGNEQYF. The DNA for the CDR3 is TGTGCCAGCAGTTTGAGATGGGGTCAAAGCGGGAACGAGCAGTACTTC.